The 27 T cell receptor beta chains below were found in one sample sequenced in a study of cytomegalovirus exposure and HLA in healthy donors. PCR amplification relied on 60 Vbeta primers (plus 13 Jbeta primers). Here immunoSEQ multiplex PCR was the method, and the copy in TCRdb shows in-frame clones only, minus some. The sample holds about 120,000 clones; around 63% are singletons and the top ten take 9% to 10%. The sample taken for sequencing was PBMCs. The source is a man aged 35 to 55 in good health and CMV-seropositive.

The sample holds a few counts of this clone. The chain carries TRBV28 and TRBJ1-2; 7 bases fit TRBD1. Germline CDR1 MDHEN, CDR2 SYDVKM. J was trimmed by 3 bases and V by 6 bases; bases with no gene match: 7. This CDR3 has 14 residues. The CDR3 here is CASRNWDSYYGYTF. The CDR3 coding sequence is TGTGCCAGCAGGAATTGGGACAGTTACTATGGCTACACCTTC.

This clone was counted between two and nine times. CDR3 region: CSVGTASSGNTIYF. CDR3 in DNA: TGCAGCGTTGGGACAGCGTCCTCTGGAAACACCATATATTTT. J is TRBJ1-3 and V is TRBV29-1, with a tentative D call TRBD1 (6 bases). CDR3 length: 14 amino acids. Germline lookup yields CDR1 SQVTM and CDR2 ANQGSEA. Between the trimmed V and J ends, which lost 4 bases and 0 bases, there was a span of 10 bases.

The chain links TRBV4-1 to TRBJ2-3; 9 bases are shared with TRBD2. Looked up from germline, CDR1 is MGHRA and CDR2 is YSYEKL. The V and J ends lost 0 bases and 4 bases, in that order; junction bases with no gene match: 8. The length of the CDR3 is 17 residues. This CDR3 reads CASSQDLGLARADTQYF. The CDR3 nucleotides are TGCGCCAGCAGCCAAGATCTTGGACTAGCGAGGGCAGATACGCAGTATTTT.

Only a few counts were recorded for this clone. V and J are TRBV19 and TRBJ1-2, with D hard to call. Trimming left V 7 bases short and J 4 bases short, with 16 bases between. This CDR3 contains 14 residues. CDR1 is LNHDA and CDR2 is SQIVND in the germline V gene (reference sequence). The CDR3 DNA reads TGTGCCAGTAAGTTCGAGGGCGGATTCTATGGCTACACCTTC. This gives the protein CASKFEGGFYGYTF.

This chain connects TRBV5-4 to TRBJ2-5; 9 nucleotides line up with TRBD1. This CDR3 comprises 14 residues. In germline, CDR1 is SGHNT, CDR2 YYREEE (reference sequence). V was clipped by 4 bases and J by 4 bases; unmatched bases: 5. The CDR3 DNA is TGTGCCAGCAGCACCGCACAGGGGGCAGAGACCCAGTACTTC. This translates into CASSTAQGAETQYF.

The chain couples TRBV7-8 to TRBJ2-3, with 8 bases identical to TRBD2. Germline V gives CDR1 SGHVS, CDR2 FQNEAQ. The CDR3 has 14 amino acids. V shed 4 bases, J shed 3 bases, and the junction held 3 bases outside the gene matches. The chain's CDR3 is CASSSGLATDTQYF. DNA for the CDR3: TGTGCCAGCAGCTCCGGACTAGCAACAGATACGCAGTATTTT.

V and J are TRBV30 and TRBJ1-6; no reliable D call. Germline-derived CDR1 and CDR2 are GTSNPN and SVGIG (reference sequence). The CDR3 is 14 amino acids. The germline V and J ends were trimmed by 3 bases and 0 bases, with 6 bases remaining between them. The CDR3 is CAWRSPSYNSPLHF. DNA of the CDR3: TGTGCCTGGAGGAGCCCCTCCTATAATTCACCCCTCCACTTT.

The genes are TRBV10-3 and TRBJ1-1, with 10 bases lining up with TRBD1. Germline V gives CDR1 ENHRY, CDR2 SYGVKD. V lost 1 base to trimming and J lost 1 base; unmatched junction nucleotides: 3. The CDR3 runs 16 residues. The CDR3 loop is CAISEYRDRGNTEAFF. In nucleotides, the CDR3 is TGTGCCATCAGTGAGTATAGGGACAGGGGGAACACTGAAGCTTTCTTT.

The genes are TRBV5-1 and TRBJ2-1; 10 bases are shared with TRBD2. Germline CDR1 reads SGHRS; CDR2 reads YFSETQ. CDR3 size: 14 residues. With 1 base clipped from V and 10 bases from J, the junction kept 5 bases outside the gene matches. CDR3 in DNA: TGCGCCAGCAGCTTGCCGGTAGCGGGGGGCGAGCAGTTCTTC. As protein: CASSLPVAGGEQFF.

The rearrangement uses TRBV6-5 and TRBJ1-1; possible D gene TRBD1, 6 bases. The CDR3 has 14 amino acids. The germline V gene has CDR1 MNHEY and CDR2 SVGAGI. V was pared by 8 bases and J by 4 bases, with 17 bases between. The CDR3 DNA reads TGTGCCAGCCGGAGAGCTGTGGGGGCCACTGAAGCTTTCTTT. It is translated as CASRRAVGATEAFF.

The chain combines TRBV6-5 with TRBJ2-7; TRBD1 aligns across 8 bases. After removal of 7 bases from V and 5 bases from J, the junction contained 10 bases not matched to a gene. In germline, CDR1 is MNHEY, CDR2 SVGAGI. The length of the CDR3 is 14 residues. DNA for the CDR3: TGTGCCAGCACATCCGGGACAGGTCTCCACGAGCAGTACTTC. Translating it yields CASTSGTGLHEQYF.

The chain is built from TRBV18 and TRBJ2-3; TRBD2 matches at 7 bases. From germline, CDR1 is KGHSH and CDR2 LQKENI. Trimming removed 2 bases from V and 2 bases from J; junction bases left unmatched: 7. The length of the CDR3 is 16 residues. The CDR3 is CASSPELATYTDTQYF. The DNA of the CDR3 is TGTGCCAGCTCACCAGAACTAGCGACGTACACAGATACGCAGTATTTT.

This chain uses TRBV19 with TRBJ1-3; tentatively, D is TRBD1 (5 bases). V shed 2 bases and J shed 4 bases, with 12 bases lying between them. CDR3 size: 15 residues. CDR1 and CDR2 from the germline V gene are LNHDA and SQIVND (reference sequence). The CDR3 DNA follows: TGTGCCAGTAGTATATTCGGGGGTCGCGGAAACACCATATATTTT. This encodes CASSIFGGRGNTIYF.

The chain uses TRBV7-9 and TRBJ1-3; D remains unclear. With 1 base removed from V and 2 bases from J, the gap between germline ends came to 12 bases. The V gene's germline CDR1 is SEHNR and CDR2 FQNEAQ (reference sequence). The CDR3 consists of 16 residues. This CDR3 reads CASSLGADATGNTIYF. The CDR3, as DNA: TGTGCCAGCAGCTTAGGTGCAGATGCCACTGGAAACACCATATATTTT.

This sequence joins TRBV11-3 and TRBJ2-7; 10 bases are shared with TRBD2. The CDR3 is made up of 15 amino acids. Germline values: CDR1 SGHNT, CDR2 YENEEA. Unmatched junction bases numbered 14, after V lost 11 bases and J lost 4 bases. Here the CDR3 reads CASSGSAAGEYEQYF. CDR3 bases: TGTGCCTCTAGCGGGAGCGCCGCGGGGGAGTACGAGCAGTACTTC. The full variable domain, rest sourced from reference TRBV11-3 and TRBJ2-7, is EAGVVQSPRYKIIEKKQPVAFWCNPISGHNTLYWYLQNLGQGPELLIRYENEEAVDDSQLPKDRFSAERLKGVDSTLKIQPAELGDSAVYLCASSGSAAGEYEQYFGPGTRLTVT.

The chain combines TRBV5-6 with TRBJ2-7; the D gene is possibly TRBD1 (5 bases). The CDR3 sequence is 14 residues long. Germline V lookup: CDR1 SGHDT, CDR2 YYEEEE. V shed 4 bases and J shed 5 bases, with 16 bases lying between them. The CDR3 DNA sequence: TGTGCCAGCAGCCGCTTGGGCCAGGGCAACGAGCAGTACTTC. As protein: CASSRLGQGNEQYF.

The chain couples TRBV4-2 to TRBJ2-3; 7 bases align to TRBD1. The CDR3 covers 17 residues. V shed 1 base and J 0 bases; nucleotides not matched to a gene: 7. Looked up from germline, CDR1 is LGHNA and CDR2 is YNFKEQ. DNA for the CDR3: TGTGCCAGCAGCCAAGTTTCAGGACAGGAAAGCACAGATACGCAGTATTTT. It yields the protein CASSQVSGQESTDTQYF.

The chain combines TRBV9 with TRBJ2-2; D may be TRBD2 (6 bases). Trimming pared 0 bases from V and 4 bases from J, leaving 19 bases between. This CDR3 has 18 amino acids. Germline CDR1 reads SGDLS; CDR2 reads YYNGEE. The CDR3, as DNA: TGTGCCAGCAGCGTAGAGATACTAGGGAGGAGTGGCACCGGGGAGCTGTTTTTT. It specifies CASSVEILGRSGTGELFF.

The CDR3 loop reads CASSLSSVETQYF. The CDR3 coding sequence is TGTGCCAGTAGTCTGTCCTCGGTTGAGACCCAGTACTTC. The genes are TRBV19 and TRBJ2-5; D is ambiguous. Germline assignment: CDR1 LNHDA and CDR2 SQIVND (reference sequence). This CDR3 comprises 13 residues. The V end was cut by 5 bases, the J end by 5 bases, with 12 bases between.

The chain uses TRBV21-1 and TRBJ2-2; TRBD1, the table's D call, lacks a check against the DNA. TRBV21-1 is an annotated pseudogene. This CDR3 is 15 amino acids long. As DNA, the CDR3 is TGTGCCAGCAGCAAAGCACAGCCGAACACCGGGGAGCTGTTTTTT. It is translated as CASSKAQPNTGELFF.

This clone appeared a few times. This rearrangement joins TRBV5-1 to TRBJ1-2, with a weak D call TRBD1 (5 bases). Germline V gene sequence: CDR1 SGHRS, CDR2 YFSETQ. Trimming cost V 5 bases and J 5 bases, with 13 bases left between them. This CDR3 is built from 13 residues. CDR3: CASSSSGPYGYTF. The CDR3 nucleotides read TGCGCCAGCAGTAGTTCAGGGCCTTATGGCTACACCTTC.

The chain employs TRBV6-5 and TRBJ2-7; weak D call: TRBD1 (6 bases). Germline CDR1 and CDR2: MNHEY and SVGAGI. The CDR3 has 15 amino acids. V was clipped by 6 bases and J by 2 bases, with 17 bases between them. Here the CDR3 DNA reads TGTGCCAGCAGCAGTAGGACAGTTCTACCCTACGAGCAGTACTTC. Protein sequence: CASSSRTVLPYEQYF.

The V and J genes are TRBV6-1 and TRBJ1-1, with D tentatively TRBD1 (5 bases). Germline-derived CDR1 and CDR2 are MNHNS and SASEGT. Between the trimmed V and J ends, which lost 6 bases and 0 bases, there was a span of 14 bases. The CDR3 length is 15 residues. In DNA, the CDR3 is TGTGCCAGCAGGGAGGGGACTTCTGTGAACACTGAAGCTTTCTTT. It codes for CASREGTSVNTEAFF.

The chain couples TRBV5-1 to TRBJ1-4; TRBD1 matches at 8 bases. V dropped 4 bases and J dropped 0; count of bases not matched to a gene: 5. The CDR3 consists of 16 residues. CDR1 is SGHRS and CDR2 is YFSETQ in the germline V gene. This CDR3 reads CASSRQGPTTNEKLFF. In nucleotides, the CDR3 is TGCGCCAGCAGCCGACAGGGGCCCACAACTAATGAAAAACTGTTTTTT. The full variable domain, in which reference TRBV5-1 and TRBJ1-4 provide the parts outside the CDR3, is KAGVTQTPRYLIKTRGQQVTLSCSPISGHRSVSWYQQTPGQGLQFLFEYFSETQRNKGNFPGRFSGRQFSNSRSEMNVSTLELGDSALYLCASSRQGPTTNEKLFFGSGTQLSVL.

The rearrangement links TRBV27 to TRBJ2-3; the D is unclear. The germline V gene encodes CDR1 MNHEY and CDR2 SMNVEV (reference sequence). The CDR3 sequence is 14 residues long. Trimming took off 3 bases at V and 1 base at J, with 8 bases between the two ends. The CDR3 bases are TGTGCCAGCAGTTTCGGGTTCGGCACAGATACGCAGTATTTT. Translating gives CASSFGFGTDTQYF.

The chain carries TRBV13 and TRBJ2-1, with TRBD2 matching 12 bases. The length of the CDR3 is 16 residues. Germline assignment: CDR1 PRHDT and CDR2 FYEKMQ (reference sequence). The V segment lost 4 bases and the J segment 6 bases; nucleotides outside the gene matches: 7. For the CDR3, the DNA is TGTGCCAGCAGCTCCCGGACTAGCGGGATTCGCAATGAGCAGTTCTTC. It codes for CASSSRTSGIRNEQFF.

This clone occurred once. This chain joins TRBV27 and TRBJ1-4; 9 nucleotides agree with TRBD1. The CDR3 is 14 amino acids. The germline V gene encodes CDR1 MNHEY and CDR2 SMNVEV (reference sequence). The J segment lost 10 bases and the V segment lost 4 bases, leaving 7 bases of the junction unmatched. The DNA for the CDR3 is TGTGCCAGCAGTTCAACAGGGGGCGTTGGAAAACTGTTTTTT. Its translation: CASSSTGGVGKLFF.